What follows are 27 T cell receptor beta chains derived from one specimen sequenced in a study of cytomegalovirus exposure and HLA in healthy donors. PCR employed 60 Vbeta and 13 Jbeta primers. Some clones are missing from TCRdb's copy, which holds only in-frame ones; the method was immunoSEQ multiplex PCR. Its listing shows about 48,000 clones. The sample consisted of PBMCs. These receptors originate from a middle-aged woman in good health and CMV-seronegative.

CDR3 coding DNA: TGTGCCAGCAGTGAATGGGGGCGGGCCTACGAGCAGTACTTC. As protein: CASSEWGRAYEQYF. The J gene is TRBJ2-7, the V gene TRBV25-1; D may be TRBD1 (6 bases). Per germline, CDR1 MGHDK and CDR2 SYGVNS. The CDR3 covers 14 residues. Trimming cost V 1 base and J 2 bases, with 9 bases left between them.

V is TRBV12-5 and J is TRBJ2-7; D may be TRBD2 (5 bases). Trimming removed 1 base at V and 3 bases at J, with 10 bases between. Germline values: CDR1 LGHNT, CDR2 FRNRAP. This CDR3 is 14 amino acids long. The CDR3 spells CASGLGGSFYEQYF. Written as DNA, the CDR3 is TGTGCTAGTGGTTTGGGCGGGTCCTTCTACGAGCAGTACTTC.

The V gene is TRBV5-1, the J gene TRBJ2-7; 7 nucleotides match TRBD1. From germline, CDR1 is SGHRS and CDR2 YFSETQ. V lost 7 bases and J lost 6; bases outside the gene matches: 19. The CDR3 totals 16 residues. For the CDR3, the DNA is TGCGCCAGCGGACCGACCCGGGACAGCTCTATTAGCGAGCAGTACTTC. Its protein product is CASGPTRDSSISEQYF.

The chain couples TRBV30 to TRBJ1-5; 9 nucleotides match TRBD1. The CDR3 is 16 residues long. Germline V gene sequence: CDR1 GTSNPN, CDR2 SVGIG (reference sequence). J gave up 8 bases and V 3 bases, and 14 bases lay outside the gene matches. CDR3 in amino acids: CAWRFYRGQGSKPQHF. The CDR3 nucleotides read TGTGCCTGGAGGTTTTACCGCGGACAGGGGAGTAAGCCCCAGCATTTT. The variable domain in full, completed from reference TRBV30 and TRBJ1-5, reads SQTIHQWPATLVQPVGSPLSLECTVEGTSNPNLYWYRQAAGRGLQLLFYSVGIGQISSEVPQNLSASRPQDRQFILSSKKLLLSDSGFYLCAWRFYRGQGSKPQHFGDGTRLSIL.

The chain is built from TRBV6-1 and TRBJ2-7; 7 bases are shared with TRBD1. This CDR3 contains 14 residues. Germline V lookup: CDR1 MNHNS, CDR2 SASEGT. The trim removed 6 bases at V and 1 base at J, leaving 6 bases unmatched. The chain's CDR3 is CASSNRGESYEQYF. Written as DNA, the CDR3 is TGTGCCAGCAGCAACAGGGGTGAGTCCTACGAGCAGTACTTC.

The V gene is TRBV29-1, the J gene TRBJ2-1; 16 positions match TRBD2. Germline V lookup: CDR1 SQVTM, CDR2 ANQGSEA. The CDR3 extends over 15 amino acids. V trimming: 4 bases; J trimming: 9 bases; junction bases outside the gene matches: 6. For the CDR3, the DNA is TGCAGCGTTGGGGGACTAGCGGGAGGGTTTCGTGAGCAGTTCTTC. It encodes CSVGGLAGGFREQFF.

This chain joins TRBV5-8 and TRBJ1-2; 7 nucleotides line up with TRBD1. Germline assignment: CDR1 SGHTS and CDR2 YDEGEE. CDR3 size: 17 residues. V was clipped by 2 bases and J by 2 bases; unmatched bases: 12. The CDR3 DNA reads TGTGCCAGCAGCTTCCTCATTCCGACAGGGTGGAACTATGGCTACACCTTC. Protein sequence: CASSFLIPTGWNYGYTF.

V gene TRBV11-1 combines with J gene TRBJ2-2, with 8 bases identical to TRBD1. This CDR3 has 16 residues. The J segment lost 6 bases and the V segment lost 7 bases, leaving 13 bases of the junction unmatched. CDR1 and CDR2 (germline): SGHAT, FQDESV (reference sequence). The CDR3 here is CASTLNRGRDSGELFF. DNA of the CDR3: TGTGCCAGCACCCTCAACAGGGGGAGAGACTCCGGGGAGCTGTTTTTT.

The CDR3 is CASSLTYRGLVSEAFF. The CDR3 DNA is TGTGCCAGCAGCCTAACTTACAGGGGATTAGTGTCGGAAGCTTTCTTT. The V call is TRBV11-3, the J call TRBJ1-1, with 7 bases lining up with TRBD1. Germline CDR1 SGHNT, CDR2 YENEEA. Germline trimming cut 5 bases from V and 8 bases from J; bases unmatched to any gene: 17. The CDR3 length is 16 residues.

The chain has TRBV5-4 and TRBJ1-1; TRBD1 might be the D (6 bases). The germline V gene has CDR1 SGHNT and CDR2 YYREEE (reference sequence). V was shortened by 0 bases and J by 11 bases, with 8 bases between the two germline ends. CDR3 length: 11 residues. DNA for the CDR3: TGTGCCAGCAGCTTGGACAGGGAGGCTTTCTTT. Amino acid sequence: CASSLDREAFF.

V gene TRBV6-1 combines with J gene TRBJ1-5; D gene ambiguous. The germline V and J ends were trimmed by 4 bases and 3 bases, with 10 bases remaining between them. The CDR3 length is 14 residues. Germline assignment: CDR1 MNHNS and CDR2 SASEGT. In DNA, the CDR3 is TGTGCCAGCAGTGGGCGACAAGTCAATCAGCCCCAGCATTTT. Amino acids: CASSGRQVNQPQHF.

The gene calls are TRBV4-2 and TRBJ1-4; D gene ambiguous. Trimming shortened V by 0 bases and J by 4 bases, and 9 bases separated the two germline ends. Germline assignment: CDR1 LGHNA and CDR2 YNFKEQ. This CDR3 spans 15 amino acids. CDR3 DNA: TGTGCCAGCAGCCAAGATCCCGGGATTAATGAAAAACTGTTTTTT. Amino acid sequence: CASSQDPGINEKLFF.

This chain connects TRBV18 to TRBJ1-3; D is perhaps TRBD1 (5 bases). The CDR3 covers 17 residues. V was trimmed by 2 bases and J by 2 bases, leaving 16 bases between them. In germline, CDR1 is KGHSH, CDR2 LQKENI. CDR3 amino acids: CASSPYLPRGPGNTIYF. For the CDR3, the DNA is TGTGCCAGCTCACCATATCTCCCGCGGGGCCCTGGAAACACCATATATTTT.

The chain uses TRBV28 and TRBJ2-7; 8 bases match TRBD1. Germline V gene lookup returns CDR1 MDHEN and CDR2 SYDVKM. V lost 2 bases to trimming and J lost 1 base; unmatched junction nucleotides: 7. The length of the CDR3 is 16 residues. The CDR3: CASSLPGTGVSYEQYF. In DNA, the CDR3 is TGTGCCAGCAGTTTACCCGGGACAGGAGTTTCCTACGAGCAGTACTTC.

For the CDR3, the DNA is TGTGCCAGCAGCGCGATACGACAGGGTACGAACTATGGCTACACCTTC. Translated, it gives CASSAIRQGTNYGYTF. The gene calls are TRBV11-2 and TRBJ1-2; 7 nucleotides agree with TRBD1. Germline V CDR1 and CDR2: SGHAT, FQNNGV. The CDR3 has 16 amino acids. The junction had 11 bases not matched to a gene; V was cut back by 5 bases and J by 2 bases.

The chain carries TRBV11-3 and TRBJ1-1, with D maybe TRBD1 (5 bases). This CDR3 is 15 amino acids long. V lost 6 bases and J 8 bases, leaving 22 bases between the germline ends. Germline V gene data show CDR1 as SGHNT and CDR2 as YENEEA. The CDR3 nucleotides are TGTGCCAGCAGAGCTCCTCCGGGGGTCGGGATGGAAGCTTTCTTT. Its translation is CASRAPPGVGMEAFF.

As concerns this clone: Other DNA sequences in this specimen translate into the identical CDR3. The genes are TRBV11-3 and TRBJ2-3; TRBD2 aligns across 7 bases. CDR1 and CDR2 (germline): SGHNT, YENEEA. Trimming at V came to 0 bases and at J to 8 bases, leaving 11 bases not matched to a gene. The CDR3 is 16 amino acids. The CDR3 DNA sequence: TGTGCCAGCAGCTTAGATTACGGAGGGAGGGAGGCTACGCAGTATTTT. Protein: CASSLDYGGREATQYF.

The chain joins TRBV5-4 to TRBJ2-7; D ambiguous. CDR1 and CDR2 (germline): SGHNT, YYREEE (reference sequence). V lost 4 bases and J 6 bases, leaving 11 bases between the germline ends. The CDR3 contains 12 residues. The CDR3 here is CASSPESGEQYF. The DNA of the CDR3 is TGTGCCAGCAGCCCTGAGTCGGGCGAGCAGTACTTC.

The CDR3 DNA follows: TGTGCCAGCAGTCCACCCGGGACACTACAAGAGACCCAGTACTTC. Protein product: CASSPPGTLQETQYF. V and J are TRBV28 and TRBJ2-5, with a possible D match to TRBD1 (6 bases). The CDR3 spans 15 residues. CDR1 is MDHEN and CDR2 is SYDVKM in the germline V gene. The V end lost 5 bases, the J end lost 2 bases, and 15 bases lay between the germline ends.

The chain has TRBV4-3 and TRBJ1-1; possibly TRBD1 for D (6 bases). The V and J ends lost 3 bases and 13 bases respectively, with 15 bases between them. Germline V gene sequence: CDR1 LGHNA, CDR2 YSLEER. This CDR3 contains 12 residues. CDR3 nucleotides: TGCGCCAGCAGCCATTCAGGGGAGGGGGATTTCTTT. As protein: CASSHSGEGDFF.

V usage is TRBV11-2 and J usage is TRBJ2-3; 9 bases align to TRBD2. The CDR3 has 16 residues. V trimming: 4 bases; J trimming: 5 bases; junction bases outside the gene matches: 10. Germline-derived CDR1 and CDR2 are SGHAT and FQNNGV. CDR3 bases: TGTGCCAGCAGCTCCAGATTAGCGGGAGTGGGAGATACGCAGTATTTT. Translated: CASSSRLAGVGDTQYF.

V usage is TRBV29-1 and J usage is TRBJ1-1; no definite D call. Trimming took off 0 bases at V and 8 bases at J, with 7 bases between the two ends. CDR1 and CDR2 from the germline V gene are SQVTM and ANQGSEA. There are 11 residues in the CDR3. The CDR3 loop is CSVEDLVEAFF. The DNA of the CDR3 is TGCAGCGTTGAAGATCTCGTAGAAGCTTTCTTT.

The rearrangement uses TRBV5-6 and TRBJ2-2; 7 bases agree with TRBD1. The CDR3 consists of 16 residues. The germline gives CDR1 SGHDT, CDR2 YYEEEE. Trimming cost V 2 bases and J 7 bases; bases outside gene matches: 11. The CDR3 loop is CASSFGTGVGVGELFF. The CDR3 DNA reads TGTGCCAGCAGCTTTGGAACAGGGGTGGGCGTCGGGGAGCTGTTTTTT.

This chain uses TRBV18 with TRBJ1-1, with 8 bases fitting TRBD1. The V gene's germline CDR1 is KGHSH and CDR2 LQKENI. With 1 base clipped from V and 1 base from J, the junction kept 2 bases outside the gene matches. The CDR3 loop spans 15 amino acids. CDR3 in DNA: TGTGCCAGCTCACCACTCGGACAGGGGAACACTGAAGCTTTCTTT. Translated: CASSPLGQGNTEAFF.

The J gene is TRBJ2-7, the V gene TRBV6-5; no firm D call. Germline V CDR1 and CDR2: MNHEY, SVGAGI. V lost 0 bases and J 0 bases, leaving 9 bases between the germline ends. The CDR3 runs to 15 residues. The CDR3 DNA is TGTGCCAGCAGTTACTCCAGCGCCTTCTCCTACGAGCAGTACTTC. Protein: CASSYSSAFSYEQYF.

J is TRBJ2-2 and V is TRBV29-1; a weak D match, TRBD1 (5 bases). Trimming cost V 7 bases and J 5 bases, with 8 bases left between them. Germline CDR1 SQVTM, CDR2 ANQGSEA. The CDR3 extends over 11 amino acids. The CDR3 nucleotides read TGCAGCGGCAGGGATACCGGGGAGCTGTTTTTT. Translating it yields CSGRDTGELFF.

The V call is TRBV11-3, the J call TRBJ2-7, with a tentative D call TRBD2 (6 bases). Germline lookup yields CDR1 SGHNT and CDR2 YENEEA. CDR3 length equals 14 residues. V lost 5 bases to trimming and J lost 3 bases, with 14 bases between them. The CDR3 DNA reads as TGTGCCAGCAGCATGGGCGGGGACCTCTACGAGCAGTACTTC. This translates into CASSMGGDLYEQYF.